The 29 T cell receptor beta chains presented below share a single source sample, sequenced in a study of blood T cell repertoires in COVID-19. The protocol was immunoSEQ multiplex PCR, while the TCRdb copy is restricted to in-frame clones and leaves out a portion. The table records 80,000 to 95,000 clones, approximately 86% of them present only once. Sequencing was carried out using peripheral blood. The source is a woman aged 80 or older in a cohort sampled during active or convalescent COVID-19.

The chain couples TRBV28 to TRBJ2-1; 11 bases line up with TRBD2. V trimming: 1 base; J trimming: 2 bases; junction bases outside the gene matches: 7. This CDR3 has 18 residues. Looked up from germline, CDR1 is MDHEN and CDR2 is SYDVKM. In nucleotides, the CDR3 is TGTGCCAGCAGTTTATCTAGCGGGAGGCCCGAAACCTACAATGAGCAGTTCTTC. This translates into CASSLSSGRPETYNEQFF.

The chain has TRBV29-1 and TRBJ1-3; 10 bases map to TRBD1. This CDR3 spans 15 amino acids. The trim removed 6 bases at V and 1 base at J, leaving 6 bases unmatched. The germline CDR1 and CDR2 sequences are SQVTM and ANQGSEA. CDR3 bases: TGCAGCGTCGCTCGGGACAGGGGATCTGGAAACACCATATATTTT. Encoded protein: CSVARDRGSGNTIYF.

V is TRBV9 and J is TRBJ2-1; 12 bases agree with TRBD2. CDR1 and CDR2 from the germline V gene are SGDLS and YYNGEE. The CDR3 sequence is 16 residues long. V lost 4 bases, J lost 7 bases, and 9 bases stayed unmatched. DNA of the CDR3: TGTGCCAGCAGCCCAGGATCTAGCGGGAGGGGTAATGAGCAGTTCTTC. Protein: CASSPGSSGRGNEQFF. The full variable domain, rest sourced from reference TRBV9 and TRBJ2-1, is DSGVTQTPKHLITATGQRVTLRCSPRSGDLSVYWYQQSLDQGLQFLIQYYNGEERAKGNILERFSAQQFPDLHSELNLSSLELGDSALYFCASSPGSSGRGNEQFFGPGTRLTVL.

The count of this clone is one. The chain carries TRBV7-8 and TRBJ1-2, with TRBD1 as a possible D gene (6 bases). CDR3 length: 19 amino acids. CDR1 is SGHVS, CDR2 FQNEAQ, per germline. V shed 1 base and J shed 5 bases, with 26 bases lying between them. The CDR3 nucleotides read TGTGCCAGCAGCTTAGTGAGAGGGGGTATAGGACCCATTGGGTATGGCTACACCTTC. As protein: CASSLVRGGIGPIGYGYTF.

The rearrangement uses TRBV5-1 and TRBJ2-2, with TRBD2 identical over 8 bases. Germline V gene lookup returns CDR1 SGHRS and CDR2 YFSETQ. The CDR3 loop spans 16 amino acids. After removal of 5 bases from V and 6 bases from J, the junction contained 12 bases not matched to a gene. The CDR3, as DNA: TGCGCCAGCAGGAGAGCGGGAGTTACCACCGCCGGGGAGCTGTTTTTT. Translated, it gives CASRRAGVTTAGELFF.

The chain has TRBV19 and TRBJ1-2, with 10 nucleotides matching TRBD1. V trimming: 3 bases; J trimming: 0 bases; junction bases outside the gene matches: 4. The CDR3 runs to 16 residues. The germline V gene has CDR1 LNHDA and CDR2 SQIVND (reference sequence). CDR3 amino acids: CASSITGTGANYGYTF. The CDR3 nucleotides are TGTGCCAGTAGTATTACCGGGACAGGGGCTAACTATGGCTACACCTTC.

The gene calls are TRBV11-3 and TRBJ1-4, with unresolved D. Germline CDR1 reads SGHNT; CDR2 reads YENEEA. The CDR3 extends over 11 amino acids. V lost 5 bases and J lost 8, with 6 bases in between. CDR3: CASSRGEKLFF. CDR3 sequence (DNA): TGTGCCAGCAGCCGAGGGGAAAAACTGTTTTTT. Full variable domain (rest looked up from reference TRBV11-3 and TRBJ1-4): EAGVVQSPRYKIIEKKQPVAFWCNPISGHNTLYWYLQNLGQGPELLIRYENEEAVDDSQLPKDRFSAERLKGVDSTLKIQPAELGDSAVYLCASSRGEKLFFGSGTQLSVL.

The V gene is TRBV19, the J gene TRBJ1-2; 12 bases are shared with TRBD1. V lost 6 bases, J lost 3 bases, and 2 bases stayed unmatched. The length of the CDR3 is 14 residues. Germline V CDR1 and CDR2: LNHDA, SQIVND (reference sequence). CDR3 DNA: TGTGCCAGTAGAGGGACAGGGGGCGACTATGGCTACACCTTC. It specifies CASRGTGGDYGYTF.

This clone was counted once. This chain joins TRBV6-2 or TRBV6-3 and TRBJ1-1, with D tentatively TRBD1 (5 bases). The CDR3 is made up of 15 amino acids. Deletions cut 3 bases from V and 6 bases from J, with 17 bases between. The germline CDR1 and CDR2 sequences are MNHEY and SVGEGT. CDR3 amino acids: CASSYSTRGGAEAFF. CDR3 DNA: TGTGCCAGCAGTTATTCGACGCGGGGAGGGGCTGAAGCTTTCTTT.

V gene TRBV7-9 combines with J gene TRBJ2-2, with TRBD2 matching 10 bases. The CDR3 consists of 17 residues. After removal of 5 bases from V and 3 bases from J, the junction contained 9 bases not matched to a gene. Germline values: CDR1 SEHNR, CDR2 FQNEAQ (reference sequence). The CDR3 nucleotides are TGTGCCAGCAGCCCTCCTAGCGGGAGTCGCGACACCGGGGAGCTGTTTTTT. This codes for CASSPPSGSRDTGELFF.

V gene TRBV7-8 combines with J gene TRBJ1-2, with D perhaps matching TRBD1 (5 bases). The CDR3 contains 14 residues. Germline values: CDR1 SGHVS, CDR2 FQNEAQ. Trimming took off 5 bases at V and 3 bases at J, with 13 bases between the two ends. As DNA, the CDR3 is TGTGCCAGCAGCCCCCGGGGGGGGTACTATGGCTACACCTTC. Protein sequence: CASSPRGGYYGYTF.

The chain recombines TRBV5-1 with TRBJ1-6, with a weak D call TRBD1 (5 bases). Deletions cut 0 bases from V and 1 base from J, with 8 bases between. CDR1 and CDR2 (germline): SGHRS, YFSETQ. This CDR3 spans 16 amino acids. The CDR3 loop reads CASSLGQYSYNSPLHF. The DNA of the CDR3 is TGCGCCAGCAGCTTGGGACAGTATTCCTATAATTCACCCCTCCACTTT.

The chain recombines TRBV30 with TRBJ2-1; TRBD2 matches at 10 bases. V dropped 3 bases and J dropped 4; count of bases not matched to a gene: 6. The CDR3 is made up of 15 amino acids. The V gene's germline CDR1 is GTSNPN and CDR2 SVGIG (reference sequence). The CDR3: CAWSVSGRSYNEQFF. CDR3 in DNA: TGTGCCTGGAGCGTTAGCGGGAGGAGTTACAATGAGCAGTTCTTC.

V gene TRBV3-1 (or the pseudogene TRBV3-2) combines with J gene TRBJ1-5; perhaps TRBD1 as D (6 bases). In germline, CDR1 is LGHDT, CDR2 YNNKEL (reference sequence). The ends were cut back, 0 bases at V and 7 bases at J, with 13 bases in the middle. CDR3 length: 15 residues. CDR3 sequence: CASSQEAQGRQPQHF. In DNA, the CDR3 is TGTGCCAGCAGCCAAGAGGCCCAGGGGAGACAGCCCCAGCATTTT.

The chain recombines TRBV6-6 with TRBJ1-1, with D perhaps TRBD1 (5 bases). The CDR3 covers 13 residues. V lost 11 bases and J 2 bases, leaving 15 bases between the germline ends. In germline, CDR1 is MNHNY, CDR2 SVGAGI (reference sequence). The CDR3 loop is CAGRAGINTEAFF. The DNA of the CDR3 is TGTGCCGGGAGGGCAGGGATAAACACTGAAGCTTTCTTT.

V gene TRBV6-5 combines with J gene TRBJ2-2, with a weak D call TRBD1 (5 bases). Germline V gene data show CDR1 as MNHEY and CDR2 as SVGAGI. This CDR3 spans 14 amino acids. V dropped 8 bases and J dropped 4 bases, with 14 bases sitting between them. CDR3 nucleotides: TGTGCCAGCGATCCAGGGCGAAGCACCGGGGAGCTGTTTTTT. It is translated as CASDPGRSTGELFF.

This clone occurred once. The rearrangement links TRBV30 to TRBJ1-2, with D uncertain. Germline CDR1 and CDR2: GTSNPN and SVGIG (reference sequence). The CDR3 consists of 12 residues. Trimming removed 2 bases from V and 6 bases from J, with 10 bases in between. The CDR3 DNA reads TGTGCCTGGAGTCTCCGGGGTAATGGCTACACCTTC. Translating it yields CAWSLRGNGYTF.

This chain uses TRBV19 with TRBJ2-5; D may be TRBD2 (5 bases). The CDR3 is 13 amino acids. The V and J ends lost 5 bases and 5 bases respectively, with 12 bases between them. Germline values: CDR1 LNHDA, CDR2 SQIVND (reference sequence). The CDR3 here is CASSPTRRETQYF. The CDR3 DNA reads as TGTGCCAGTAGTCCAACGAGGAGGGAGACCCAGTACTTC.

The gene calls are TRBV7-3 and TRBJ2-5, with D maybe TRBD2 (6 bases). The CDR3 is made up of 14 amino acids. Deletions cut 3 bases from V and 7 bases from J, with 15 bases between. Germline V lookup: CDR1 SGHTA, CDR2 FQGTGA. Here the CDR3 DNA reads TGTGCCAGCAGCTTTTTAGGAGGGTCCTGGACCCAGTACTTC. It translates to CASSFLGGSWTQYF.

V is TRBV7-9 and J is TRBJ2-6; possibly TRBD1 for D (5 bases). The germline V gene has CDR1 SEHNR and CDR2 FQNEAQ (reference sequence). The germline V and J ends were trimmed by 1 base and 2 bases, with 12 bases remaining between them. The length of the CDR3 is 17 residues. The CDR3 bases are TGTGCCAGCAGCTTAGGGGGCAGATCGACTGGGGCCAACGTCCTGACTTTC. Amino acids: CASSLGGRSTGANVLTF.

V is TRBV5-6 and J is TRBJ2-7; TRBD2 matches 10 bases. Trimming took 3 bases from V and 0 from J; bases not matched to a gene: 9. CDR3 size: 17 residues. The V gene's germline CDR1 is SGHDT and CDR2 YYEEEE. The CDR3 protein is CASSSTPGLAYSYEQYV. CDR3 coding DNA: TGTGCCAGCAGCTCCACTCCGGGACTAGCGTACTCCTACGAGCAGTACGTC.

CDR3 nucleotide sequence: TGTGCCAGCAGCAAAGCGCGGGACAGGGGAATCAACACTGAAGCTTTCTTT. The encoded protein is CASSKARDRGINTEAFF. The gene calls are TRBV21-1 and TRBJ1-1; TRBD1, the D gene given by the table, was not confirmed from the DNA. TRBV21-1 is assigned pseudogene status. This CDR3 is built from 17 residues.

The V gene is TRBV14, the J gene TRBJ2-1, with 10 bases aligning to TRBD2. This CDR3 comprises 15 residues. Trimming took 4 bases from V and 4 from J; bases not matched to a gene: 4. Germline V gene sequence: CDR1 SGHDN, CDR2 FVKESK. CDR3 sequence reads: CASSPGLAVYNEQFF. The CDR3 nucleotides are TGTGCCAGCAGCCCAGGACTAGCGGTTTACAATGAGCAGTTCTTC.

The rearrangement links TRBV5-8 to TRBJ2-3; 7 bases agree with TRBD1. CDR1 and CDR2 (germline): SGHTS, YDEGEE. V shed 5 bases and J 6 bases; nucleotides not matched to a gene: 3. The CDR3 is 12 amino acids. As DNA, the CDR3 is TGTGCCAGCAGACCACAGGGGGATACGCAGTATTTT. This codes for CASRPQGDTQYF.

This sequence joins TRBV5-5 and TRBJ1-2, with TRBD1 as a possible D gene (5 bases). The V and J ends lost 1 base and 4 bases respectively, with 14 bases between them. This CDR3 comprises 15 residues. CDR1 SGHKS and CDR2 YYEKEE come from the germline V gene (reference sequence). The CDR3 coding sequence is TGTGCCAGCAGCTTGTATTCAGGGCTTAGCTATGGCTACACCTTC. It encodes CASSLYSGLSYGYTF.

This clone was detected only a few times. CDR3 DNA sequence: TGTGCCAGCAGCAAATATCAAGGACAGGGTCTTACTAGCGGGAGGGCCGGCGGGGAGCTGTTTTTT. Protein: CASSKYQGQGLTSGRAGGELFF. The chain recombines TRBV21-1 with TRBJ2-2; the table's TRBD2 call for D was not verified on the DNA. TRBV21-1 is shown as a pseudogene. This CDR3 has 22 residues.

The genes are TRBV3-1 (or the pseudogene TRBV3-2) and TRBJ1-2, with a tentative D call TRBD1 (6 bases). The CDR3 loop spans 14 amino acids. V shed 5 bases and J shed 8 bases, with 18 bases lying between them. Germline CDR1 reads LGHDT; CDR2 reads YNNKEL (reference sequence). CDR3 amino acids: CASSTRQEPGGYTF. The CDR3 DNA sequence: TGTGCCAGCAGCACCCGACAGGAACCGGGCGGCTACACCTTC.

J is TRBJ2-1 and V is TRBV9; TRBD1 matches at 7 bases. The V segment lost 0 bases and the J segment 10 bases; nucleotides outside the gene matches: 4. The CDR3 is made up of 13 amino acids. Looked up from germline, CDR1 is SGDLS and CDR2 is YYNGEE. The CDR3, as DNA: TGTGCCAGCAGCGTAGGATTGACAGGGGAGCAGTTCTTC. Amino acid sequence: CASSVGLTGEQFF.

The chain employs TRBV6-9 and TRBJ2-5, with TRBD1 matching 7 bases. V was pared by 11 bases and J by 5 bases, with 8 bases of the junction left unmatched. Germline lookup yields CDR1 MNHGY and CDR2 SVAAGI. The CDR3 has 12 residues. The DNA of the CDR3 is TGTGCCTGCGGTGGCAGGGGGGAGACCCAGTACTTC. It translates to CACGGRGETQYF.